The 3 T cell receptor beta chains reported below all come from one sample, sequenced in a study of blood T cell repertoires in COVID-19 (dated by TCRdb to 2020 to 2021). Libraries came from the immunoSEQ multiplex PCR assay. The clones in this table, taken by TCRdb from immuneACCESS, are in-frame only. Not every clone is retained; where verified, under half of the shortfall comes from an unresolved V gene, and the cause of the rest is unknown. This sample holds approximately 100,000 clones; approximately 80% were observed only once. Jointly, the top ten make up around 12% of the sample. Sample: peripheral blood. The receptors derive from a human donor in a cohort sampled during active COVID-19.

The chain uses TRBV27 and TRBJ1-2; D remains ambiguous. There are 13 residues in the CDR3. V lost 3 bases and J 7 bases, leaving 12 bases between the germline ends. Germline assignment: CDR1 MNHEY and CDR2 SMNVEV (reference sequence). CDR3 coding DNA: TGTGCCAGCAGTTTGGCCGGGGTCAGTGGCTACACCTTC. Amino acids: CASSLAGVSGYTF.

The genes are TRBV6-5 and TRBJ2-3; D possibly corresponds to TRBD2 (5 bases). The length of the CDR3 is 14 residues. Germline CDR1 reads MNHEY; CDR2 reads SVGAGI. V gave up 5 bases and J gave up 5 bases, with 14 bases separating them. DNA for the CDR3: TGTGCCAGCAGTCCCCCCGGCCGGGGAGATACGCAGTATTTT. Its protein is CASSPPGRGDTQYF.

This chain uses TRBV30 with TRBJ1-1; possibly TRBD1 for D (6 bases). The CDR3 spans 13 residues. Trimming left V 0 bases short and J 10 bases short, with 15 bases between. Germline-derived CDR1 and CDR2 are GTSNPN and SVGIG (reference sequence). The CDR3 protein is CAWSVRSGVTAFF. CDR3 DNA sequence: TGTGCCTGGAGTGTACGTTCAGGGGTTACAGCTTTCTTT. The variable domain in full, with the rest retrieved from reference TRBV30 and TRBJ1-1, is SQTIHQWPATLVQPVGSPLSLECTVEGTSNPNLYWYRQAAGRGLQLLFYSVGIGQISSEVPQNLSASRPQDRQFILSSKKLLLSDSGFYLCAWSVRSGVTAFFGQGTRLTVV.